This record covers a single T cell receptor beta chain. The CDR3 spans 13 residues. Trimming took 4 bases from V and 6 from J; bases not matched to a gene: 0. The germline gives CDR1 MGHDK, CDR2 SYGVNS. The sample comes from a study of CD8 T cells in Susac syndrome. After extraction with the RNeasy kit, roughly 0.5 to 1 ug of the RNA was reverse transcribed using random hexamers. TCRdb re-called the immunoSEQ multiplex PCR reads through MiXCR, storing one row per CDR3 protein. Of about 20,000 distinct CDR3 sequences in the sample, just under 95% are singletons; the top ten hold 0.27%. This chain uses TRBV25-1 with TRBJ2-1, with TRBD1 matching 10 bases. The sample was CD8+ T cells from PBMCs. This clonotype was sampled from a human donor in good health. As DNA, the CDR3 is TGTGCCAGCAGTGGGACAGGGGGCAATGAGCAGTTCTTC. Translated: CASSGTGGNEQFF.